Listed below are T cell receptor beta chains from one sample, sequenced in a study of beta chain features in type 1 diabetes. Assay: immunoSEQ multiplex PCR; the TCRdb copy retains only in-frame clones and omits some. The sample lists around 500,000 clones, about an eighth seen once, with roughly 0.046% in the top ten. The sample comprised naive CD4+ T cells from blood. The receptors shown here come from a young woman in good health. Each CDR3 is given without its conserved first and last residue.

>TRBV5-1|TRBJ2-5
ASSLTGEETQY
>TRBV6-1|TRBJ2-3
ASSFRFGGTDTQY
>TRBV5-4|TRBJ2-1
ASSLEQGGYNEQF
>TRBV4-3|TRBJ1-5
ASSQGQFGPQH
>TRBV28|TRBJ1-3
ASSAPLRGSGNTIY
>TRBV7-9|TRBJ2-2
ASSPGQTNTGELF
>TRBV7-9|TRBJ1-1
ASSHGTLNTEAF
>TRBV6-5|TRBJ1-2
ASSPGQNYGYT
>TRBV5-1|TRBJ2-3
ASSLNRARDTQY
>TRBV2|TRBJ1-5
ASSTDQGGNQPQH
>TRBV5-6|TRBJ1-4
ASSSRRPNEKLF
>TRBV21-1|TRBJ2-1
ASTGEREWFNEQF
>TRBV7-9|TRBJ2-5
ASSAQETQY
>TRBV7-9|TRBJ2-1
ASPEQF
>TRBV10-3|TRBJ2-7
AISGGDEQY
>TRBV13|TRBJ2-3
ASSIDRADTQY
>TRBV5-1|TRBJ2-1
ASSLLAGGNNEQF
>TRBV5-6|TRBJ2-5
ASSLGQQETQY
>TRBV7-8|TRBJ1-3
ASGRGKTGNTIY
>TRBV19|TRBJ2-3
ASSWATSGPPDTQY
>TRBV15|TRBJ2-6
ATSRGLSGANVLT
>TRBV5-4|TRBJ2-3
ASHSKRGGRTDTQY
>TRBV7-6|TRBJ1-2
ASSGTGNYGYT
>TRBV2|TRBJ2-2
ASRLGDANTGELF
>TRBV18|TRBJ2-1
ASSPGSGRQF
>TRBV27|TRBJ2-3
ASSSWTGSTDTQY